This T cell receptor beta chain was recorded in a study of blood T cell repertoires in COVID-19. Overall study: The study drew acute and convalescent COVID-19 samples from the United States, Italy and Spain. T cells, B-cell-depleted T cells, or PBMCs provided the cDNA or gDNA that served as material.

The V gene lost 7 bases and the J gene lost 1 base, with 13 bases spanning the gap. CDR3 length: 14 residues. Per germline, CDR1 LGHNT and CDR2 FRNRAP. How the authors handled the data: It was from reference gene primer amplification that nucleated cell counts were estimated. Libraries were prepared by immunoSEQ multiplex PCR; TCRdb keeps only in-frame clonotypes and omits some of them. V, J and clone size are taken as reported in that table, and D and trimming were inferred from the DNA itself. The table shows roughly 42,000 clones, with around 91% occurring only once. The V call is TRBV12-5, the J call TRBJ1-1, with no clear D. This clonotype was sampled from a man aged 25-45 years with active or convalescent COVID-19. Sample: peripheral blood. The CDR3 loop reads CASASEMANTEAFF. The CDR3 DNA follows: TGTGCTAGTGCCTCTGAAATGGCGAACACTGAAGCTTTCTTT.